The rows below give T cell receptor beta chains drawn from one sample of a study of blood T cell repertoires in COVID-19. Using immunoSEQ multiplex PCR, the repertoire was profiled, and TCRdb retains in-frame clones only, with some absent. The sample includes about 240,000 clones, over 75% of them seen just once. Sequencing input: peripheral blood. All receptors come from a man aged 30 to 45 who had recovered from COVID-19. CDR3s include the opening cysteine and the closing phenylalanine or tryptophan. A D gene is named only where the DNA matches it firmly. A row's size may be missing; if present it is once, few, many or a size class.

D: NA; J: TRBJ2-2; V: TRBV29-1; size: once; CDR3: CSVTVTRTGELFF; DNA: TGCAGCGTCACCGTAACGAGGACCGGGGAGCTGTTTTTT
D: TRBD2; J: TRBJ2-1; V: TRBV10-3; size: NA; CDR3: CAISVGGSSGNEQFF; DNA: TGTGCCATCAGTGTGGGGGGGTCCAGCGGCAATGAGCAGTTCTTC
D: TRBD1; J: TRBJ2-7; V: TRBV9; size: NA; CDR3: CASSADSYRGEQYF; DNA: TGTGCCAGCAGCGCTGACTCATACAGGGGGGAGCAGTACTTC
D: NA; J: TRBJ2-5; V: TRBV28; size: NA; CDR3: CASSLIHQGTQYF; DNA: TGTGCCAGCAGTTTAATCCATCAGGGTACCCAGTACTTC
D: TRBD2; J: TRBJ2-5; V: TRBV19; size: NA; CDR3: CASSIRSGAVAGAHETQYF; DNA: TGTGCCAGTAGTATTCGTTCCGGAGCGGTAGCGGGGGCCCACGAGACCCAGTACTTC
D: NA; J: TRBJ2-1; V: TRBV24-1; size: NA; CDR3: CATSDSHRNEQFF; DNA: TGTGCCACCAGTGATTCACACAGGAATGAGCAGTTCTTC
D: TRBD1; J: TRBJ1-6; V: TRBV4-2; size: NA; CDR3: CASSLRQGSNSPLHF; DNA: TGTGCCAGCAGCCTGCGACAGGGATCTAATTCACCCCTCCACTTT
D: NA; J: TRBJ1-1; V: TRBV10-2; size: NA; CDR3: CASSESGENTEAFF; DNA: TGCGCCAGCAGTGAGTCGGGAGAGAACACTGAAGCTTTCTTT
D: NA; J: TRBJ2-2; V: TRBV6-5; size: NA; CDR3: CASSYSRTGTGELFF; DNA: TGTGCCAGCAGTTATTCTCGGACTGGAACCGGGGAGCTGTTTTTT
D: TRBD1; J: TRBJ2-5; V: TRBV5-4; size: NA; CDR3: CASSSDRAQETQYF; DNA: TGTGCCAGCAGCTCGGACAGGGCACAAGAGACCCAGTACTTC
D: TRBD1; J: TRBJ1-1; V: TRBV2; size: NA; CDR3: CADRGEDTEAFF; DNA: TGTGCCGACAGGGGGGAGGACACTGAAGCTTTCTTT
D: NA; J: TRBJ1-2; V: TRBV12-3/TRBV12-4; size: NA; CDR3: CASSPGAGYGYTF; DNA: TGTGCCAGTTCCCCGGGTGCCGGCTATGGCTACACCTTC
D: TRBD1; J: TRBJ2-6; V: TRBV5-1; size: NA; CDR3: CASSLEGGGPGANVLTF; DNA: TGCGCCAGCAGCTTGGAAGGGGGCGGCCCTGGGGCCAACGTCCTGACTTTC
D: NA; J: TRBJ1-4; V: TRBV5-6; size: NA; CDR3: CASSSEEEPSEKLFF; DNA: TGTGCCAGCAGCTCGGAAGAGGAACCGTCTGAAAAACTGTTTTTT
D: NA; J: TRBJ2-3; V: TRBV11-2; size: NA; CDR3: CASSPVRTTPTDTQYF; DNA: TGTGCCAGCAGCCCCGTGCGCACCACCCCCACAGATACGCAGTATTTT
D: NA; J: TRBJ2-1; V: TRBV27; size: NA; CDR3: CASSLYPWGVLNNEQFF; DNA: TGTGCCAGCAGTTTATATCCTTGGGGGGTGTTGAACAATGAGCAGTTCTTC
D: NA; J: TRBJ1-1; V: TRBV2; size: few; CDR3: CASSRPGNTEAFF; DNA: TGTGCCAGCAGCAGACCGGGAAACACTGAAGCTTTCTTT
D: NA; J: TRBJ1-2; V: TRBV6-1; size: NA; CDR3: CASSEAGAGYGYTF; DNA: TGTGCCAGCAGTGAAGCTGGGGCCGGCTATGGCTACACCTTC
D: NA; J: TRBJ2-3; V: TRBV9; size: NA; CDR3: CASSARRDFKVPQYF; DNA: TGTGCCAGCAGCGCGCGCCGGGACTTCAAAGTTCCGCAGTATTTT
D: NA; J: TRBJ1-5; V: TRBV6-5; size: NA; CDR3: CASSPGEYQPQHF; DNA: TGTGCCAGCAGTCCGGGGGAGTATCAGCCCCAGCATTTT
D: TRBD2; J: TRBJ2-3; V: TRBV5-1; size: NA; CDR3: CASTKTSGGTDTQYF; DNA: TGCGCCAGCACAAAGACTAGCGGGGGGACAGATACGCAGTATTTT
D: NA; J: TRBJ1-2; V: TRBV28; size: NA; CDR3: CASSATGGNYGYTF; DNA: TGTGCCAGCAGTGCGACTGGGGGGAACTATGGCTACACCTTC
D: NA; J: TRBJ2-3; V: TRBV5-6; size: NA; CDR3: CASSQGLWGNTDTQYF; DNA: TGTGCCAGCAGCCAGGGACTTTGGGGGAACACAGATACGCAGTATTTT
D: NA; J: TRBJ2-1; V: TRBV29-1; size: once; CDR3: CSVETRYGLFF; DNA: TGCAGCGTTGAAACCAGGTACGGTCTGTTCTTC
D: NA; J: TRBJ1-3; V: TRBV3-1/TRBV3-2; size: NA; CDR3: CASSQGTVGNTIYF; DNA: TGTGCCAGCAGCCAAGGGACAGTTGGAAACACCATATATTTT
D: TRBD1; J: TRBJ2-3; V: TRBV28; size: NA; CDR3: CASSSPGQHTDTQYF; DNA: TGTGCCAGCAGTTCTCCGGGACAGCACACAGATACGCAGTATTTT
D: NA; J: TRBJ2-1; V: TRBV28; size: NA; CDR3: CASTVGGHEQFF; DNA: TGTGCCAGCACCGTGGGGGGACATGAGCAGTTCTTC